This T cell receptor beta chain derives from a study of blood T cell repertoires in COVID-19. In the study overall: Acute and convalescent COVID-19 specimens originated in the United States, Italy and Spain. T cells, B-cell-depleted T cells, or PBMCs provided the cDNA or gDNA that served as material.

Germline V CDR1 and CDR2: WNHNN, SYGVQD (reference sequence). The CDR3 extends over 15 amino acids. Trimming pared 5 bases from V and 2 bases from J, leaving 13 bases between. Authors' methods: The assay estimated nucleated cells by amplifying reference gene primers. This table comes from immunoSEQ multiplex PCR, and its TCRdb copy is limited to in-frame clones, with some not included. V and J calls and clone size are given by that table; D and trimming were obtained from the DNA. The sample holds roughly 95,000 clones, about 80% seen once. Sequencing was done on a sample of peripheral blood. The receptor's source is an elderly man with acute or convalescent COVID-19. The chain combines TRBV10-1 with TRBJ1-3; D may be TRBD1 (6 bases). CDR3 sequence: CASSRNRDPGNTIYF. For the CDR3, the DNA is TGCGCCAGCAGTCGAAACAGGGACCCTGGAAACACCATATATTTT.